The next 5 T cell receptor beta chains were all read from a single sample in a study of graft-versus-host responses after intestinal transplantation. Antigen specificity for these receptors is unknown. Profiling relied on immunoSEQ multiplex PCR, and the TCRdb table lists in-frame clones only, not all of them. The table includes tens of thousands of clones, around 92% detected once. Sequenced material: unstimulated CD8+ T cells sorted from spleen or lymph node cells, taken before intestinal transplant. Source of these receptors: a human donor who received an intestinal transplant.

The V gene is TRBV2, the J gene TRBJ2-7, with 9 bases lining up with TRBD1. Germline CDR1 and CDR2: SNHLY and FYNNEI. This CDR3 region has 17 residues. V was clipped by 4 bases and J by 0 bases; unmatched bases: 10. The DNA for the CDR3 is TGTGCCAGCAGTGGGACAGGGGCCGTCGTTAGCTCCTACGAGCAGTACTTC. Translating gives CASSGTGAVVSSYEQYF.

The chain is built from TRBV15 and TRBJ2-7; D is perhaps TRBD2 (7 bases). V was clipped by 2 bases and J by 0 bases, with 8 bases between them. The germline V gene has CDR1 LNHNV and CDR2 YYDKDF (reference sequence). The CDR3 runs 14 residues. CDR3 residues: CATSRRGGSYEQYF. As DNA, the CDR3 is TGTGCCACCAGCAGAAGGGGGGGCTCCTACGAGCAGTACTTC. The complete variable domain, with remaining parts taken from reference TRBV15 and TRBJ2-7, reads DAMVIQNPRYQVTQFGKPVTLSCSQTLNHNVMYWYQQKSSQAPKLLFHYYDKDFNNEADTPDNFQSRRPNTSFCFLDIRSPGLGDTAMYLCATSRRGGSYEQYFGPGTRLTVT.

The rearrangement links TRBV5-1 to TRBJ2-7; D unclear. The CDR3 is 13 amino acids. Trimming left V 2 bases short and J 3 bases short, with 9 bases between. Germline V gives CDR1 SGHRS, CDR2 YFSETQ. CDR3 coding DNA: TGCGCCAGCAGCTTATGGAGCTACTACGAGCAGTACTTC. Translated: CASSLWSYYEQYF.

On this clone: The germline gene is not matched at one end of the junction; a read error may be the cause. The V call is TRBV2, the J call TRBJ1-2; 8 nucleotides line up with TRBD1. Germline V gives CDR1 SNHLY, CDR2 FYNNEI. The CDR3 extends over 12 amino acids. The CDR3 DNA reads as TGTGCCAGCACAGGGGGCGCCTTAAGTTTCTCCTTC. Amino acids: CASTGGALSFSF.

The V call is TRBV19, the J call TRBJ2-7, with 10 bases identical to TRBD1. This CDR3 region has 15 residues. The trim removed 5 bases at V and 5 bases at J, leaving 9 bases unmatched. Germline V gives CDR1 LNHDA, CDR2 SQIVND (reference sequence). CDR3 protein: CASSPLWTGGDEQYF. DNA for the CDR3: TGTGCCAGTAGTCCCCTCTGGACAGGGGGGGACGAGCAGTACTTC.